These 25 T cell receptor beta chains share one sample of origin, sequenced in a study of control samples from healthy donors and cancer patients. Clones were sequenced by immunoSEQ multiplex PCR, and TCRdb holds only the in-frame ones, with some missing. The sample holds 170,000 or so clones, around 94% seen once. The sample comprised blood. The receptors stem from a woman aged 18-29 years in good health.

This clone was recorded once. This chain links TRBV6-5 with TRBJ1-6; TRBD1 aligns across 9 bases. This CDR3 spans 14 amino acids. The V and J ends lost 4 bases and 8 bases, in that order; junction bases with no gene match: 3. Looked up from germline, CDR1 is MNHEY and CDR2 is SVGAGI. The CDR3 nucleotides read TGTGCCAGCAGTTGGGACAGGGACTATTCACCCCTCCACTTT. The encoded protein is CASSWDRDYSPLHF.

The chain recombines TRBV19 with TRBJ1-3; D remains unclear. Germline CDR1 LNHDA, CDR2 SQIVND (reference sequence). Trimming left V 7 bases short and J 0 bases short, with 1 base between. This CDR3 has 11 residues. The CDR3 nucleotides are TGTGCCAGTAACTCTGGAAACACCATATATTTT. Encoded protein: CASNSGNTIYF.

The chain couples TRBV6-5 to TRBJ1-5; tentatively, D is TRBD1 (5 bases). The germline V gene has CDR1 MNHEY and CDR2 SVGAGI. The CDR3 contains 15 residues. The ends were cut back, 0 bases at V and 4 bases at J, with 10 bases in the middle. The CDR3 nucleotides are TGTGCCAGCAGTTACTCTGGGGGGGTAAATCAGCCCCAGCATTTT. This sequence encodes CASSYSGGVNQPQHF.

The CDR3 DNA sequence: TGTGCCAGCTCACCATCGGGCAATCAGCCCCAGCATTTT. It encodes CASSPSGNQPQHF. The J gene is TRBJ1-5, the V gene TRBV18; D unresolved. V was pared by 2 bases and J by 2 bases, with 4 bases between. The V gene's germline CDR1 is KGHSH and CDR2 LQKENI. This CDR3 has 13 amino acids.

The table lists this clone with a count of one. The gene calls are TRBV19 and TRBJ1-5; D ambiguous. V shed 4 bases and J shed 7 bases, with 14 bases lying between them. CDR1 is LNHDA and CDR2 is SQIVND in the germline V gene (reference sequence). The CDR3 runs to 14 residues. The CDR3 sequence: CASSKGSVRQPQHF. CDR3 nucleotide sequence: TGTGCCAGTAGTAAGGGTAGCGTGAGGCAGCCCCAGCATTTT.

V and J are TRBV14 and TRBJ2-2; TRBD2 matches 11 bases. The CDR3 length is 18 residues. The V gene end was trimmed by 4 bases and the J gene end by 0 bases; junction bases not matched to a gene: 7. Germline V gene lookup returns CDR1 SGHDN and CDR2 FVKESK. The CDR3: CASSRISGLAANTGELFF. CDR3 in DNA: TGTGCCAGCAGCCGGATCTCGGGACTAGCGGCGAACACCGGGGAGCTGTTTTTT.

Worth noting for this clone: Distinct nucleotide sequences in the sample also encode this CDR3. J is TRBJ1-5 and V is TRBV7-9; weak D call: TRBD1 (5 bases). This CDR3 is built from 15 residues. Germline V lookup: CDR1 SEHNR, CDR2 FQNEAQ (reference sequence). Trimming shortened V by 5 bases and J by 1 base, and 12 bases separated the two germline ends. CDR3 region: CASSPDRDSNQPQHF. CDR3 nucleotides: TGTGCCAGCAGCCCAGACCGGGACAGCAATCAGCCCCAGCATTTT.

This clone showed up just a few times. V and J are TRBV6-2 or TRBV6-3 and TRBJ2-3, with 12 bases fitting TRBD2. The junction had 4 bases not matched to a gene; V was cut back by 0 bases and J by 6 bases. Germline V gene data show CDR1 as MNHEY and CDR2 as SVGEGT. This CDR3 spans 16 amino acids. The DNA of the CDR3 is TGTGCCAGCAGTTACTCGCTAGCGGGAGGGCCGGATACGCAGTATTTT. Protein: CASSYSLAGGPDTQYF.

V usage is TRBV18 and J usage is TRBJ2-3, with 7 bases matching TRBD1. The J segment lost 3 bases and the V segment lost 1 base, leaving 4 bases of the junction unmatched. CDR3 size: 15 residues. Germline values: CDR1 KGHSH, CDR2 LQKENI. The CDR3 protein is CASSPQRGRTDTQYF. The CDR3 DNA is TGTGCCAGCTCACCACAAAGGGGGCGTACAGATACGCAGTATTTT.

The chain links TRBV15 to TRBJ2-1, with D unresolved. The CDR3 covers 13 residues. With 0 bases removed from V and 4 bases from J, the gap between germline ends came to 4 bases. The germline V gene has CDR1 LNHNV and CDR2 YYDKDF (reference sequence). The CDR3 here is CATSRDWYNEQFF. As DNA, the CDR3 is TGTGCCACCAGCAGAGACTGGTACAATGAGCAGTTCTTC.

The rearrangement links TRBV5-4 to TRBJ1-2; TRBD1 matches at 8 bases. This CDR3 region has 15 residues. With 4 bases clipped from V and 4 bases from J, the junction kept 9 bases outside the gene matches. CDR1 and CDR2 from the germline V gene are SGHNT and YYREEE (reference sequence). The CDR3 DNA is TGTGCCAGCAGCCATCCCCACAGGGGGGCCTATGGCTACACCTTC. Its translation: CASSHPHRGAYGYTF.

The V gene is TRBV6-5, the J gene TRBJ1-4; D possibly corresponds to TRBD1 (5 bases). CDR1 is MNHEY and CDR2 is SVGAGI in the germline V gene. V lost 2 bases to trimming and J lost 7 bases, with 17 bases between them. This CDR3 is 16 amino acids long. As DNA, the CDR3 is TGTGCCAGCAGTTACGACGGGACCCCGAGGGGTGAAAAACTGTTTTTT. Protein: CASSYDGTPRGEKLFF.

The V gene is TRBV10-1, the J gene TRBJ2-7, with 7 nucleotides matching TRBD1. The CDR3 consists of 15 residues. The V gene end was trimmed by 2 bases and the J gene end by 6 bases; junction bases not matched to a gene: 10. Per the germline V gene, CDR1 is WNHNN and CDR2 is SYGVQD (reference sequence). This CDR3 is CASSENKGANGEQYF. The CDR3 DNA reads TGCGCCAGCAGTGAGAATAAGGGGGCGAATGGCGAGCAGTACTTC.

This sequence joins TRBV6-5 and TRBJ2-5; possibly TRBD1 for D (5 bases). There are 15 residues in the CDR3. Germline V gives CDR1 MNHEY, CDR2 SVGAGI. V was clipped by 0 bases and J by 2 bases, with 10 bases between them. The CDR3: CASSYSVQGQETQYF. Here the CDR3 DNA reads TGTGCCAGCAGTTACTCAGTCCAGGGACAAGAGACCCAGTACTTC.

The rearrangement joins TRBV5-1 to TRBJ2-7, with D perhaps TRBD1 (6 bases). Germline V gives CDR1 SGHRS, CDR2 YFSETQ. This CDR3 spans 14 amino acids. The ends were cut back, 0 bases at V and 1 base at J, with 8 bases in the middle. CDR3 in amino acids: CASSLGRGSYEQYF. The CDR3, as DNA: TGCGCCAGCAGCTTGGGTAGGGGGTCCTACGAGCAGTACTTC. The full variable domain, rest sourced from reference TRBV5-1 and TRBJ2-7, is KAGVTQTPRYLIKTRGQQVTLSCSPISGHRSVSWYQQTPGQGLQFLFEYFSETQRNKGNFPGRFSGRQFSNSRSEMNVSTLELGDSALYLCASSLGRGSYEQYFGPGTRLTVT.

The V gene is TRBV5-1, the J gene TRBJ2-5, with TRBD2 identical over 12 bases. Unmatched junction bases numbered 7, after V lost 3 bases and J lost 4 bases. This CDR3 is built from 16 residues. Germline values: CDR1 SGHRS, CDR2 YFSETQ. Written as DNA, the CDR3 is TGCGCCAGCAGCTCCCCCGGACTAGCGGGGAGAGAGACCCAGTACTTC. Translated: CASSSPGLAGRETQYF.

V is TRBV7-9 and J is TRBJ1-3, with 7 bases aligning to TRBD1. Per the germline V gene, CDR1 is SEHNR and CDR2 is FQNEAQ (reference sequence). The V gene end was trimmed by 7 bases and the J gene end by 0 bases; junction bases not matched to a gene: 6. This CDR3 is built from 15 residues. CDR3 loop: CASTPGQFSGNTIYF. The DNA for the CDR3 is TGTGCCAGCACTCCGGGACAGTTCTCTGGAAACACCATATATTTT.

The V and J genes are TRBV6-2 or TRBV6-3 and TRBJ2-5; 7 nucleotides match TRBD1. The germline V gene has CDR1 MNHEY and CDR2 SVGEGT. The CDR3 is 14 residues long. Trimming at V came to 8 bases and at J to 5 bases, leaving 11 bases not matched to a gene. The CDR3 reads CASCSRGQHETQYF. In nucleotides, the CDR3 is TGTGCCAGCTGTTCGAGGGGGCAACACGAGACCCAGTACTTC.

This sequence joins TRBV7-9 and TRBJ2-7, with D maybe TRBD1 (5 bases). V was cut by 2 bases and J by 0 bases, with 14 bases left in between. Per germline, CDR1 SEHNR and CDR2 FQNEAQ (reference sequence). This CDR3 is built from 16 residues. CDR3 nucleotide sequence: TGTGCCAGCAGCTTAAACCAGGGTGGGTTCTCCTACGAGCAGTACTTC. Translation gives CASSLNQGGFSYEQYF.

The chain has TRBV5-4 and TRBJ1-2; the match to TRBD1 covers 10 bases. V lost 7 bases and J lost 4; bases outside the gene matches: 10. CDR1 SGHNT and CDR2 YYREEE come from the germline V gene (reference sequence). The CDR3 is made up of 15 amino acids. The CDR3 nucleotides read TGTGCCAGCGCCCGACAGGGGGCGGTTGCCTATGGCTACACCTTC. It encodes CASARQGAVAYGYTF.

This sequence joins TRBV9 and TRBJ1-5; maybe TRBD1 (5 bases). Germline lookup yields CDR1 SGDLS and CDR2 YYNGEE. This CDR3 is built from 14 residues. Trimming took 10 bases from V and 3 from J, leaving 17 bases between them. CDR3 protein: CAGRPRDFNQPQHF. As DNA, the CDR3 is TGTGCCGGGAGACCCAGGGATTTCAATCAGCCCCAGCATTTT.

This chain joins TRBV5-6 and TRBJ1-1; no clear D gene. Trimming stripped 2 bases from V and 6 bases from J, with 14 bases between. The germline gives CDR1 SGHDT, CDR2 YYEEEE. This CDR3 is 14 amino acids long. CDR3 DNA: TGTGCCAGCAGCTTTCAAGGTTTATCGTCTGAAGCTTTCTTT. It yields the protein CASSFQGLSSEAFF. The entire variable domain, with the rest obtained from reference TRBV5-6 and TRBJ1-1, is as follows: DAGVTQSPTHLIKTRGQQVTLRCSPKSGHDTVSWYQQALGQGPQFIFQYYEEEERQRGNFPDRFSGHQFPNYSSELNVNALLLGDSALYLCASSFQGLSSEAFFGQGTRLTVV.

This chain uses TRBV29-1 with TRBJ2-3; tentatively, D is TRBD2 (6 bases). With 0 bases removed from V and 2 bases from J, the gap between germline ends came to 15 bases. Germline assignment: CDR1 SQVTM and CDR2 ANQGSEA. CDR3 length equals 16 residues. CDR3 protein: CSVEDRLGEATDTQYF. The CDR3 DNA reads TGCAGCGTTGAAGACCGCCTTGGGGAGGCCACAGATACGCAGTATTTT.

The chain has TRBV9 and TRBJ2-1; D is undetermined. The CDR3 has 15 residues. The germline V gene encodes CDR1 SGDLS and CDR2 YYNGEE. The ends were cut back, 3 bases at V and 8 bases at J, with 18 bases in the middle. Here the CDR3 reads CASSEDLLGWDEQFF. The CDR3 DNA is TGTGCCAGCAGCGAAGACTTGCTAGGCTGGGATGAGCAGTTCTTC.

The chain couples TRBV9 to TRBJ2-3; D might be TRBD1 (6 bases). The V end lost 6 bases, the J end lost 4 bases, and 18 bases lay between the germline ends. Germline CDR1 reads SGDLS; CDR2 reads YYNGEE. CDR3 length equals 15 residues. The CDR3 nucleotides read TGTGCCAGCACCGCCACCGGGACATTTCCAGATACGCAGTATTTT. It is translated as CASTATGTFPDTQYF.